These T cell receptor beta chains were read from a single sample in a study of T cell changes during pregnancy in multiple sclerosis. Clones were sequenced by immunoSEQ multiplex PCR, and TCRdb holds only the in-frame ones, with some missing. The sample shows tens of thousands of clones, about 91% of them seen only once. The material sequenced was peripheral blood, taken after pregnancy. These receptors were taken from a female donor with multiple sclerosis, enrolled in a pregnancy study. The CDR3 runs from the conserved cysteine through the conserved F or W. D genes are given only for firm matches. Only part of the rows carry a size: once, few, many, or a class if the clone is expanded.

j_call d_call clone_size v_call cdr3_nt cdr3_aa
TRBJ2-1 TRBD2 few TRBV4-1 TGCGCCAGCAGCCAAGGGCGGGAGGGGGACAATGAGCAGTTCTTC CASSQGREGDNEQFF
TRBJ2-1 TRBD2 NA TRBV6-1 TGTGCCAGCAGTGTGGGACTAGCGGGAGTCCCCTACAATGAGCAGTTCTTC CASSVGLAGVPYNEQFF
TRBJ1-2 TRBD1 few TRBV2 TGTGCCAGCAGTGCTACGGGACAGCTCTATGGCTACACCTTC CASSATGQLYGYTF
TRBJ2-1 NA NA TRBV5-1 TGCGCCAGCAGCCCGGGGAGTAACACCTACAATGAGCAGTTCTTC CASSPGSNTYNEQFF
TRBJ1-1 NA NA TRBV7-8 TGTGCCAGCAGCTTAAACCGGGGATCGGGAACTGAAGCTTTCTTT CASSLNRGSGTEAFF
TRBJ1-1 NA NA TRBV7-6 TGTGCCAGCAGCGAGGGTCGCGGGGCTGAAGCTTTCTTT CASSEGRGAEAFF
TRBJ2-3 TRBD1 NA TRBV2 TGTGCCAGCAGGGTGGGACAGCAAAACACAGATACGCAGTATTTT CASRVGQQNTDTQYF
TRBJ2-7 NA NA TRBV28 TGTGCCAGCAGTTTTAACACCGAGCAGTACTTC CASSFNTEQYF
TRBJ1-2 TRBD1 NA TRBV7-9 TGTGCCAGCAGCTTCGACAGGGAGAGCGGCTATGGCTACACCTTC CASSFDRESGYGYTF
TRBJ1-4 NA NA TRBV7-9 TGTGCCAGCAGTTCAGGGGAAAAACTGTTTTTT CASSSGEKLFF
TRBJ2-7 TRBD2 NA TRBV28 TGTGCCAGCGTAGCGGGAGGGGCCTACGAGCAGTACTTC CASVAGGAYEQYF
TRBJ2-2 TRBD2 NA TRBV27 TGTGCCAGCAAGGGACCAGTGACTAGCGGGAGTAAGGGAGTTCATGGGGAGCTGTTTTTT CASKGPVTSGSKGVHGELFF
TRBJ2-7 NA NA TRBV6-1 TGTGCCAGCGAACTTACAGAATCTTCCTACGAGCAGTACTTC CASELTESSYEQYF
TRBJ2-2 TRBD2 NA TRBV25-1 TGTGCCAGCAGTCTAGGTAGCGGGAGGGGCACCGGGGAGCTGTTTTTT CASSLGSGRGTGELFF
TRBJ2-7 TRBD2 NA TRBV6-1 TGTGCCAGCAGTGAAGAAGCTAGCGGTTCCTACGAGCAGTACTTC CASSEEASGSYEQYF
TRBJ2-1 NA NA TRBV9 TGTGCCAGCAGCGTAGTCAGCGACTCCTACAATGAGCAGTTCTTC CASSVVSDSYNEQFF
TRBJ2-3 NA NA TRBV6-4 TGTGCCAGCACCGAGGGTTCTAGCCCCACAGATACGCAGTATTTT CASTEGSSPTDTQYF
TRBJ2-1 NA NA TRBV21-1 TGTGCCAGCAGCAAGGAGGGCGCTGAGCAGTTCTTC CASSKEGAEQFF
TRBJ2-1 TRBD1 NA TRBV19 TGTGCCAGTAGTATCAGGGGGCCCCTCGGCAATGAGCAGTTCTTC CASSIRGPLGNEQFF
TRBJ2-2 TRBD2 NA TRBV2 TGTGCCAGCAGTGAAGTAGCGGGAAACACCGGGGAGCTGTTTTTT CASSEVAGNTGELFF
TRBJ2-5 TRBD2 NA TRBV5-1 TGCGCCAGCAGCTTGGGGATTGAACCTAGCGGGAGGAGAGAGACCCAGTACTTC CASSLGIEPSGRRETQYF
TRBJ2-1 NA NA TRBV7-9 TGTGCCAGCAGCTCGCGAGAGGAGATTGACAATGAGCAGTTCTTC CASSSREEIDNEQFF
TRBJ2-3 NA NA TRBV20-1 TGCAGTGCTAATCTCGCAGATACGCAGTATTTT CSANLADTQYF
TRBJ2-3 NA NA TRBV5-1 TGCGCCAGCAGCTTGGTTCGGGGGGCTGGTACAGATACGCAGTATTTT CASSLVRGAGTDTQYF
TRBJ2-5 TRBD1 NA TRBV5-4 TGTGCCAGCAGAAGGGACAGGGGAGGGTTAGGGGAGACCCAGTACTTC CASRRDRGGLGETQYF
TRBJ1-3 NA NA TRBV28 TGTGCCAGCAGTGCCTCCCTTGGCATCGACACCTCTGGAAACACCATATATTTT CASSASLGIDTSGNTIYF
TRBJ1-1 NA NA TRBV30 TGTGCCTGGAGTGTACTGTCCAGGGTCAGAACGTCGAACACTGAAGCTTTCTTT CAWSVLSRVRTSNTEAFF
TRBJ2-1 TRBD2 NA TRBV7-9 TGTGCCAGCAGCTTACGTAGCGGGAGCGGAAGGGACAATGAGCAGTTCTTC CASSLRSGSGRDNEQFF
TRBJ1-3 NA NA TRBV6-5 TGTGCCAGCAGTTACGAAGCGGGAAACACCATATATTTT CASSYEAGNTIYF